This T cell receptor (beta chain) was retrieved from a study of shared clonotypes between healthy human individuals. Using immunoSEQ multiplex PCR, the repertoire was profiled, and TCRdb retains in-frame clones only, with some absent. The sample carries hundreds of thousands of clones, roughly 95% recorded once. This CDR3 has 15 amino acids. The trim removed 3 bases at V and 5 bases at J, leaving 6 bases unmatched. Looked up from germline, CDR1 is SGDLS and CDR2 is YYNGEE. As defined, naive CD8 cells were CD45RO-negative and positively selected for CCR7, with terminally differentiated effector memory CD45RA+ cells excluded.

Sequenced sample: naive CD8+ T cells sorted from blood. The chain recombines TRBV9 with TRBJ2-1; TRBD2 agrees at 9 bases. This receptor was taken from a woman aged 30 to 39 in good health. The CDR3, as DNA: TGTGCCAGCAGCGGAAGACTAGCGGTAAACAATGAGCAGTTCTTC. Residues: CASSGRLAVNNEQFF. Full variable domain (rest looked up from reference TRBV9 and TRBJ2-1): DSGVTQTPKHLITATGQRVTLRCSPRSGDLSVYWYQQSLDQGLQFLIQYYNGEERAKGNILERFSAQQFPDLHSELNLSSLELGDSALYFCASSGRLAVNNEQFFGPGTRLTVL.